These 14 T cell receptor beta chains came from one sample sequenced in a study of cytomegalovirus exposure and HLA in healthy donors (TCRdb year 2017). Library preparation was by the immunoSEQ multiplex PCR assay. For the multiplex PCR, a mixture combining 60 forward primers for TCR Vbeta segments and 13 reverse primers for TCR Jbeta segments was used. TCRdb carries this immuneACCESS record with in-frame sequences only. Its versions omit some clonotypes, under half of them owing to an unresolved V gene in the studies checked, with the rest unexplained. The sample table lists about 110,000 clones, 70% to 90% of them with a count of one. The ten largest make up around 1.9% of the sample. The sequenced sample was PBMCs. These TCRs come from a man aged 40-49 years in good health and CMV-seronegative.

There are a few counts of this clone. This chain links TRBV5-5 with TRBJ1-2; TRBD1 aligns across 7 bases. The CDR3 loop spans 14 amino acids. J gave up 0 bases and V 9 bases, and 8 bases lay outside the gene matches. CDR1 and CDR2 (germline): SGHKS, YYEKEE (reference sequence). The DNA for the CDR3 is TGTGCCACCAAACAGGGGTTCCCTAACTATGGCTACACCTTC. Translated, it gives CATKQGFPNYGYTF.

This chain uses TRBV18 with TRBJ1-1; 10 bases line up with TRBD1. The J segment lost 4 bases and the V segment lost 4 bases, leaving 15 bases of the junction unmatched. This CDR3 spans 18 amino acids. CDR1 and CDR2 from the germline V gene are KGHSH and LQKENI. CDR3 DNA: TGTGCCAGCTCACTCGTTTCCGGGACAGGGGCTGGAGGCACTGAAGCTTTCTTT. It yields the protein CASSLVSGTGAGGTEAFF.

The chain links TRBV5-1 to TRBJ2-2; 8 nucleotides align to TRBD2. The CDR3 consists of 14 residues. CDR1 SGHRS and CDR2 YFSETQ come from the germline V gene. The V and J ends lost 3 bases and 7 bases, in that order; junction bases with no gene match: 5. The CDR3 DNA reads as TGCGCCAGCAGCTCGGCGGGGGGAGGCGGGGAGCTGTTTTTT. It codes for CASSSAGGGGELFF.

This chain joins TRBV7-9 and TRBJ1-1; 8 nucleotides align to TRBD1. J gave up 5 bases and V 0 bases, and 5 bases lay outside the gene matches. CDR1 and CDR2 (germline): SEHNR, FQNEAQ (reference sequence). The CDR3 has 15 amino acids. Here the CDR3 DNA reads TGTGCCAGCAGCTTAGCGGGGGACAGGACAACTGAAGCTTTCTTT. Its protein product is CASSLAGDRTTEAFF.

A single count supports this clone. V and J are TRBV4-1 and TRBJ1-1; TRBD1 might be the D (6 bases). Germline lookup yields CDR1 MGHRA and CDR2 YSYEKL. V gave up 1 base and J gave up 0 bases, with 21 bases separating them. This CDR3 comprises 19 residues. CDR3 loop: CASSQAFPGHSNMNTEAFF. Here the CDR3 DNA reads TGCGCCAGCAGCCAAGCTTTCCCGGGACACTCTAACATGAACACTGAAGCTTTCTTT.

This sequence joins TRBV7-9 and TRBJ1-5, with D unresolved. The germline gives CDR1 SEHNR, CDR2 FQNEAQ (reference sequence). The length of the CDR3 is 13 residues. V was shortened by 4 bases and J by 2 bases, with 6 bases between the two germline ends. This CDR3 reads CASSSTGNQPQHF. Written as DNA, the CDR3 is TGTGCCAGCAGCTCCACAGGCAATCAGCCCCAGCATTTT.

This chain connects TRBV19 to TRBJ2-2; possible D gene TRBD1, 5 bases. V was pared by 3 bases and J by 1 base, with 9 bases between. The CDR3 spans 15 residues. The germline CDR1 and CDR2 sequences are LNHDA and SQIVND (reference sequence). CDR3 in amino acids: CASSIRQMNTGELFF. The DNA for the CDR3 is TGTGCCAGTAGTATCCGACAGATGAACACCGGGGAGCTGTTTTTT.

The chain carries TRBV7-2 and TRBJ1-1, with 8 bases that match TRBD1. The CDR3 totals 15 residues. The V segment lost 5 bases and the J segment 0 bases; nucleotides outside the gene matches: 5. The germline gives CDR1 SGHTA, CDR2 FQGNSA. Written as DNA, the CDR3 is TGTGCCAGCAGCCCGTGGACAGGGTTGAACACTGAAGCTTTCTTT. Amino acid sequence: CASSPWTGLNTEAFF.

The CDR3 spells CASSVGGWLNTEAFF. As DNA, the CDR3 is TGTGCCAGCAGCGTAGGAGGCTGGTTGAACACTGAAGCTTTCTTT. The gene calls are TRBV9 and TRBJ1-1; D not resolved. Germline CDR1 and CDR2: SGDLS and YYNGEE. The CDR3 is made up of 15 amino acids. Trimming took 0 bases from V and 0 from J, leaving 9 bases between them.

V usage is TRBV5-1 and J usage is TRBJ2-3, with a possible D match to TRBD1 (6 bases). The V gene's germline CDR1 is SGHRS and CDR2 YFSETQ. This CDR3 has 15 amino acids. Trimming left V 4 bases short and J 5 bases short, with 17 bases between. The CDR3 bases are TGCGCCAGCAGCCGACAGGACTTGGGCGGAGATACGCAGTATTTT. Translation gives CASSRQDLGGDTQYF.

This clone was counted a single time. The chain uses TRBV5-1 and TRBJ2-5; possible D gene TRBD1, 5 bases. CDR1 is SGHRS, CDR2 YFSETQ, per germline. Trimming removed 5 bases at V and 4 bases at J, with 6 bases between. There are 11 residues in the CDR3. This CDR3 reads CASRTAETQYF. CDR3 coding DNA: TGCGCCAGCAGGACAGCAGAGACCCAGTACTTC.

CDR3 nucleotide sequence: TGCGCCAGCAGCTCGGATGAAAAACTGTTTTTT. It translates to CASSSDEKLFF. The J gene is TRBJ1-4, the V gene TRBV5-1; D is uncertain. The ends were cut back, 3 bases at V and 6 bases at J, with 3 bases in the middle. Looked up from germline, CDR1 is SGHRS and CDR2 is YFSETQ. The CDR3 runs to 11 residues.

The chain employs TRBV7-2 and TRBJ1-3; 8 bases are shared with TRBD1. Looked up from germline, CDR1 is SGHTA and CDR2 is FQGNSA. This CDR3 is 16 amino acids long. Losses at the gene ends were 5 bases for V and 1 base for J; bases not matched to a gene: 7. CDR3 in amino acids: CASSGSRGRSGNTIYF. The CDR3 DNA sequence: TGTGCCAGCAGCGGCAGCAGGGGGCGGTCTGGAAACACCATATATTTT.

The rearrangement links TRBV7-8 to TRBJ2-3; a possible D gene is TRBD1 (6 bases). Trimming stripped 1 base from V and 2 bases from J, with 13 bases between. This CDR3 is built from 16 residues. Germline V gives CDR1 SGHVS, CDR2 FQNEAQ. In DNA, the CDR3 is TGTGCCAGCAGCTTAGGTGGAGGACAGTACACAGATACGCAGTATTTT. Translation gives CASSLGGGQYTDTQYF. Complete variable domain (other parts from reference TRBV7-8 and TRBJ2-3): GAGVSQSPRYKVAKRGQDVALRCDPISGHVSLFWYQQALGQGPEFLTYFQNEAQLDKSGLPSDRFFAERPEGSVSTLKIQRTQQEDSAVYLCASSLGGGQYTDTQYFGPGTRLTVL.